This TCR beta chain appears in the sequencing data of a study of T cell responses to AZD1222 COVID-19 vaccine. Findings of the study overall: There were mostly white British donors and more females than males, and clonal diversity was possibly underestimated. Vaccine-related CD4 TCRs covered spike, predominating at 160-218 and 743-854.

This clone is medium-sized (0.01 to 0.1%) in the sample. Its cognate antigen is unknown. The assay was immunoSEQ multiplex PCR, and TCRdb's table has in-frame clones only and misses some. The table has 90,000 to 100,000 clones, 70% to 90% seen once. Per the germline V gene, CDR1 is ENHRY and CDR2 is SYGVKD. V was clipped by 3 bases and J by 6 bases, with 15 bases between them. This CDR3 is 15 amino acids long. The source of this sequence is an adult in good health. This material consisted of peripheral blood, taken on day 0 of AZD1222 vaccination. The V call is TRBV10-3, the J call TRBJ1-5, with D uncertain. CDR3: CAISDLDKEGQPQHF. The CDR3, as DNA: TGTGCCATCAGTGACTTAGACAAGGAAGGTCAGCCCCAGCATTTT.